These 18 T cell receptor beta chains originate from one sample sequenced in a study of immune heterogeneity within non-small cell lung tumors. Template input, which was bulk tumor genomic DNA, totaled 450 to 600 ng per sample. Each primary tumor yielded several biopsies, collected far apart from one another at surgery. Patients underwent curative surgery for non-small cell lung cancer (untreated and newly diagnosed). Multiplex PCR amplified the TCR beta CDR3 region. Its first round ran for roughly 10 cycles with 32 V and 13 J primers. Each CDR3 protein gets one entry after TCRdb re-called the multiplex PCR reads with MiXCR. The table records over 14,000 distinct CDR3 sequences, over 25% of them present only once. What was sequenced was lung tumor tissue. The receptors stem from a woman aged 45-65 years with non-small cell lung cancer.

There are many counts of this clonotype. This rearrangement joins TRBV28 to TRBJ2-2, with 7 bases aligning to TRBD1. CDR1 and CDR2 from the germline V gene are MDHEN and SYDVKM. V was clipped by 6 bases and J by 2 bases; unmatched bases: 3. CDR3 size: 14 residues. This chain's CDR3 is CASREGGNTGELFF. CDR3 bases: TGTGCCAGCAGGGAAGGGGGCAACACCGGGGAGCTGTTTTTT.

In its sample, this clonotype is medium-sized (0.01 to 0.1%). The J gene is TRBJ1-2, the V gene TRBV5-8, with 10 nucleotides matching TRBD1. CDR3 size: 16 residues. Germline values: CDR1 SGHTS, CDR2 YDEGEE. Germline trimming cut 4 bases from V and 4 bases from J; bases unmatched to any gene: 10. The CDR3 DNA sequence: TGTGCCAGCAGCACCCCGGGACAGGGGTCCTTCTATGGCTACACCTTC. Translation: CASSTPGQGSFYGYTF. Full variable domain (outside the CDR3, taken from reference TRBV5-8 and TRBJ1-2): EAGVTQSPTHLIKTRGQQATLRCSPISGHTSVYWYQQALGLGLQFLLWYDEGEERNRGNFPPRFSGRQFPNYSSELNVNALELEDSALYLCASSTPGQGSFYGYTFGSGTRLTVV.

This clonotype has ten or more counts. The V and J genes are TRBV20-1 and TRBJ1-6; D is unclear. Trimming removed 7 bases at V and 0 bases at J, with 13 bases between. Germline values: CDR1 DFQATT, CDR2 SNEGSKA (reference sequence). The CDR3 covers 15 residues. The CDR3 here is CSGREGSSYNSPLHF. The CDR3 DNA follows: TGCAGTGGACGCGAGGGTAGCTCCTATAATTCACCCCTCCACTTT.

Details on this clonotype: A read error may account for a junction end that differs from germline. This chain links TRBV7-9 with TRBJ1-6, with TRBD1 matching over 7 bases. Looked up from germline, CDR1 is SEHNR and CDR2 is FQNEAQ (reference sequence). CDR3 length equals 14 residues. The CDR3 DNA sequence: TGTGCCTGCAGCGGGACAGTCTGTAATTCACCCCTCCGCTTT. It specifies CACSGTVCNSPLRF. Full variable domain (missing parts from reference TRBV7-9 and TRBJ1-6): DTGVSQNPRHKITKRGQNVTFRCDPISEHNRLYWYRQTLGQGPEFLTYFQNEAQLEKSRLLSDRFSAERPKGSFSTLEIQRTEQGDSAMYLCACSGTVCNSPLRFGNGTRLTVT.

There are many counts of this clonotype. CDR3: CASGRGAGNTIYF. The CDR3 DNA reads TGTGCCAGCGGCAGGGGCGCGGGAAACACCATATATTTT. The V call is TRBV12-3 or TRBV12-4, the J call TRBJ1-3; a possible D gene is TRBD1 (6 bases). CDR3 length equals 13 residues. The germline V and J ends were trimmed by 8 bases and 4 bases, with 12 bases remaining between them.

Comments on this clonotype: The junction departs from the called germline gene at one end, perhaps through a read error. CDR3 protein: CASSDSLGVTSYEQYF. CDR3 bases: TGTGCCAGCAGTGATTCATTGGGGGTAACCTCCTACGAGCAGTACTTC. The rearrangement joins TRBV6-9 to TRBJ2-7, with D perhaps matching TRBD1 or TRBD2 (5 bases each). CDR3 length equals 16 residues. Germline V gives CDR1 MNHGY, CDR2 SVAAGI.

This clonotype was observed many times. This chain uses TRBV7-6 with TRBJ2-7; D is unresolved. V was cut by 0 bases and J by 3 bases, with 12 bases left in between. The CDR3 loop spans 15 amino acids. CDR1 is SGHVS and CDR2 is FNYEAQ in the germline V gene. CDR3 DNA sequence: TGTGCCAGCAGCTTAGCCGCTGACACGTTCTACGAGCAGTACTTC. Its translation: CASSLAADTFYEQYF.

The gene calls are TRBV29-1 and TRBJ2-3; perhaps D is TRBD1 or TRBD2 (5 bases each). CDR3 length: 13 residues. Trimming shortened V by 7 bases and J by 6 bases, and 17 bases separated the two germline ends. Germline V gives CDR1 SQVTM, CDR2 ANQGSEA. CDR3: CSGGTRFVDTQYF. The CDR3 nucleotides are TGCAGCGGGGGGACGAGGTTTGTGGATACGCAGTATTTT.

The chain employs TRBV28 and TRBJ2-7; a possible D gene is TRBD2 (6 bases). The CDR3 length is 13 residues. Germline V gives CDR1 MDHEN, CDR2 SYDVKM. V shed 6 bases and J shed 1 base, with 10 bases lying between them. This CDR3 is CASREGRSYEQYF. The CDR3 DNA is TGTGCCAGCAGGGAGGGACGGTCCTACGAGCAGTACTTC.

This clonotype was picked up many times. The genes are TRBV10-3 and TRBJ2-3; TRBD1 aligns across 9 bases. The CDR3 covers 16 residues. In germline, CDR1 is ENHRY, CDR2 SYGVKD. Germline trimming cut 0 bases from V and 4 bases from J; bases unmatched to any gene: 5. This chain's CDR3 is CAISESGTGIADTQYF. Written as DNA, the CDR3 is TGTGCCATCAGTGAGTCCGGGACAGGGATCGCAGATACGCAGTATTTT.

On this clonotype: The conserved phenylalanine or tryptophan normally closing the CDR3 is absent here, so this likely arose from a read error. No DNA is shown, since the ends of the CDR3 on it are uncertain; the CDR3 is the one TCRdb lists. This chain joins TRBV7-2 and TRBJ2-3; the table's TRBD2 call for D was not verified on the DNA. The CDR3 totals 18 residues, both ends included. Per the germline V gene, CDR1 is SGHTA and CDR2 is FQGNSA. Here the CDR3 reads CASSLGLARAGYEQYFGP.

Worth noting for this clonotype: No conserved phenylalanine or tryptophan is present at the end of the CDR3, so a read error is the likely explanation. This chain joins TRBV10-3 and TRBJ2-4; possibly TRBD2 for D (5 bases). Germline V gene data show CDR1 as ENHRY and CDR2 as SYGVKD. This CDR3 has 17 amino acids. V lost 2 bases to trimming and J lost 3 bases, with 17 bases between them. DNA for the CDR3: TGTGCCATCAGTGAGGAGGGAAGGGTTTGGGGCAAAAACATTCAGTACCTC. It encodes CAISEEGRVWGKNIQYL.

The V and J genes are TRBV5-1 and TRBJ1-5; TRBD1 might be the D (5 bases). The germline CDR1 and CDR2 sequences are SGHRS and YFSETQ. The CDR3 runs 12 residues. Deletions cut 5 bases from V and 4 bases from J, with 7 bases between. The CDR3 DNA reads TGCGCCAGCAGGGCAGGGAATCAGCCCCAGCATTTT. Amino acid sequence: CASRAGNQPQHF.

The V gene is TRBV27, the J gene TRBJ2-2; D is uncertain. This CDR3 has 16 residues. Germline V gene lookup returns CDR1 MNHEY and CDR2 SMNVEV (reference sequence). The germline V and J ends were trimmed by 5 bases and 6 bases, with 19 bases remaining between them. This CDR3 reads CASSAWGSLAAGELFF. CDR3 nucleotide sequence: TGTGCCAGCAGTGCTTGGGGATCCTTAGCCGCCGGGGAGCTGTTTTTT.

The chain links TRBV6-1 to TRBJ2-4; TRBD1 or TRBD2 may be the D gene (5 bases each). This CDR3 has 15 residues. Trimming pared 6 bases from V and 1 base from J, leaving 13 bases between. Germline CDR1 MNHNS, CDR2 SASEGT. CDR3 bases: TGTGCCAGCAGAGACGGGACCGTCGCCAAAAACATTCAGTACTTC. Protein product: CASRDGTVAKNIQYF.

The chain carries TRBV10-2 and TRBJ1-4, with D perhaps matching TRBD1 (5 bases). Germline values: CDR1 WSHSY, CDR2 SAAADI. V lost 11 bases, J lost 2 bases, and 9 bases lay in between. The CDR3 contains 12 residues. The CDR3 coding sequence is TGCGCCGTTGGGGGGACTAATGAAAAACTGTTTTTT. It translates to CAVGGTNEKLFF.

This clonotype has only a few counts. The rearrangement links TRBV7-8 to TRBJ2-3; 11 bases agree with TRBD2. From germline, CDR1 is SGHVS and CDR2 FQNEAQ. After removal of 3 bases from V and 2 bases from J, the junction contained 13 bases not matched to a gene. The CDR3 has 19 residues. The CDR3 loop reads CASSFRGLAGGQNTDTQYF. In DNA, the CDR3 is TGTGCCAGCAGCTTTAGGGGATTAGCGGGGGGGCAGAACACAGATACGCAGTATTTT.

V and J are TRBV12-3 or TRBV12-4 and TRBJ2-7, with D possibly being TRBD2 (6 bases). The CDR3 spans 15 residues. The V end lost 5 bases, the J end lost 7 bases, and 21 bases lay between the germline ends. The CDR3 reads CASSGWGPPEGEQYF. The DNA for the CDR3 is TGTGCCAGCAGTGGGTGGGGCCCGCCGGAGGGGGAGCAGTACTTC.